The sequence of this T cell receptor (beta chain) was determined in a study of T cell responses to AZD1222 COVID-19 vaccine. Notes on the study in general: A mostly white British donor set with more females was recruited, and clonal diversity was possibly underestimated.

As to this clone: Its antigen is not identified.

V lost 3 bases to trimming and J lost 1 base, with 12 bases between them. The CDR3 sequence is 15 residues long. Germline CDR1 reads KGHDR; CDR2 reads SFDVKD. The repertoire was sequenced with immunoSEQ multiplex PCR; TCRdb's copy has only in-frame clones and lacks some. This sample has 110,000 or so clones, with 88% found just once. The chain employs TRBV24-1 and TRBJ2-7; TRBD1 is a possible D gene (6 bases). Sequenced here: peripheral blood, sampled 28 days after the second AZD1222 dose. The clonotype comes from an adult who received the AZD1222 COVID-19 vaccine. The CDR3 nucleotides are TGTGCCACCAGTGATCGAGACAGGTTTTCCTACGAGCAGTACTTC. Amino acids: CATSDRDRFSYEQYF.